This T cell receptor beta chain was obtained from a study of blood T cell repertoires in COVID-19. Study summary: There were acute and convalescent COVID-19 samples, and they came from the United States, Italy and Spain. PBMCs, B-cell-depleted T cells, or T cells were the source of the cDNA or gDNA that made up the material.

Authors' analysis steps: From reference gene primer amplification, estimates of nucleated cell counts were derived. The repertoire was sequenced with immunoSEQ multiplex PCR; TCRdb's copy has only in-frame clones and lacks some. For V, J and clone size, that table is used; D and trimming come from the DNA. The table shows about 120,000 clones, with more than 75% occurring only once. The sequence was obtained from a woman in her seventies with acute or convalescent COVID-19. Sequenced input: peripheral blood.

The CDR3 here is CASTLWIRDLDGYTF. In DNA form, the CDR3 reads TGTGCCAGCACCCTATGGATTAGGGACTTGGATGGCTACACCTTC. The V gene is TRBV6-5, the J gene TRBJ1-2, with a possible D match to TRBD1 (5 bases). Trimming cost V 7 bases and J 6 bases, with 21 bases left between them. The CDR3 consists of 15 residues. Germline loops: CDR1 MNHEY, CDR2 SVGAGI.